Listed here are 22 T cell receptor beta chains from one sample, sequenced in a study of shared clonotypes between healthy human individuals. Here immunoSEQ multiplex PCR was the method, and the copy in TCRdb shows in-frame clones only, minus some. The top ten clones hold over 1% of a sample with about 1.5 million clones, more than 95% of them seen once. The sequenced sample consisted of naive CD4+ T cells sorted from blood. Subset reported: CD45RA+ positively selected. The receptors derive from a man aged 25 to 40 in good health.

The genes are TRBV14 and TRBJ2-2, with 9 bases that match TRBD1. Germline-derived CDR1 and CDR2 are SGHDN and FVKESK. The J segment lost 1 base and the V segment lost 3 bases, leaving 3 bases of the junction unmatched. This CDR3 has 16 amino acids. CDR3: CASSHVTGGNTGELFF. CDR3 nucleotides: TGTGCCAGCAGCCATGTGACAGGGGGGAACACCGGGGAGCTGTTTTTT.

This clone was detected only once. J is TRBJ2-6 and V is TRBV6-1; D is unclear. Germline V lookup: CDR1 MNHNS, CDR2 SASEGT. V was trimmed by 4 bases and J by 0 bases, leaving 13 bases between them. This CDR3 is built from 17 residues. The CDR3 DNA reads as TGTGCCAGCAGTGCCGGAGCCCCTGCCTCTGGGGCCAACGTCCTGACTTTC. Translation gives CASSAGAPASGANVLTF.

This rearrangement joins TRBV18 to TRBJ1-2; 12 bases line up with TRBD1. V lost 6 bases to trimming and J lost 6 bases; unmatched junction nucleotides: 8. The CDR3 extends over 15 amino acids. CDR1 is KGHSH and CDR2 is LQKENI in the germline V gene. CDR3 DNA sequence: TGTGCCAGCTCGCCCGGGACAGGGGGCGTGGATGGCTACACCTTC. This codes for CASSPGTGGVDGYTF.

For this clone: One junction end does not reproduce the germline sequence, and a read error may be involved. This chain uses TRBV5-4 with TRBJ1-2, with unresolved D. Germline CDR1 SGHNT, CDR2 YYREEE (reference sequence). The CDR3 extends over 15 amino acids. CDR3 coding DNA: TGCGCCAGCAGCCAAGATTCGCGTACTAACTATGGCTACACCTTC. It specifies CASSQDSRTNYGYTF.

The chain joins TRBV6-5 to TRBJ2-7; D may be TRBD1 (5 bases). Looked up from germline, CDR1 is MNHEY and CDR2 is SVGAGI. The CDR3 covers 15 residues. V gave up 6 bases and J gave up 2 bases, with 17 bases separating them. This CDR3 is CASSSRAAPTYEQYF. The CDR3 DNA sequence: TGTGCCAGCAGCTCCAGGGCTGCTCCGACCTACGAGCAGTACTTC.

In nucleotides, the CDR3 is TGTGCCAGCTCACCATCGGCTGCCGGGGAGCTGTTTTTT. Translation gives CASSPSAAGELFF. This rearrangement joins TRBV18 to TRBJ2-2; D call uncertain. Trimming left V 2 bases short and J 6 bases short, with 7 bases between. The germline V gene has CDR1 KGHSH and CDR2 LQKENI. CDR3 length: 13 residues.

The V and J genes are TRBV4-3 and TRBJ1-1; 8 bases fit TRBD1. This CDR3 has 14 amino acids. V lost 3 bases to trimming and J lost 11 bases; unmatched junction nucleotides: 11. Germline values: CDR1 LGHNA, CDR2 YSLEER. The CDR3, as DNA: TGCGCCAGCAGCCAGCTAAAGGACAGGGATCGGGCTTTCTTT. As protein: CASSQLKDRDRAFF.

This clone was detected a few times. The chain links TRBV7-2 to TRBJ2-2; no definite D call. Trimming shortened V by 1 base and J by 3 bases, and 9 bases separated the two germline ends. The germline V gene encodes CDR1 SGHTA and CDR2 FQGNSA. This CDR3 region has 15 residues. The CDR3 nucleotides are TGTGCCAGCAGCTTAGACTTCGGCGACACCGGGGAGCTGTTTTTT. Translated, it gives CASSLDFGDTGELFF.

This clone was seen only once. The chain employs TRBV27 and TRBJ2-1; 11 bases agree with TRBD2. Germline V CDR1 and CDR2: MNHEY, SMNVEV (reference sequence). V dropped 5 bases and J dropped 8; count of bases not matched to a gene: 5. The CDR3 has 14 residues. CDR3 sequence reads: CASSPILAGDEQFF. The CDR3 region has the DNA TGTGCCAGCAGTCCCATACTAGCGGGAGATGAGCAGTTCTTC.

The chain has TRBV28 and TRBJ2-2; 7 bases line up with TRBD1. From germline, CDR1 is MDHEN and CDR2 SYDVKM. CDR3 size: 15 residues. V lost 4 bases to trimming and J lost 6 bases; unmatched junction nucleotides: 8. The CDR3 region is CASSSSGGVAGELFF. The CDR3 DNA is TGTGCCAGCAGTTCCTCAGGGGGAGTCGCCGGGGAGCTGTTTTTT.

J is TRBJ2-3 and V is TRBV12-5, with a weak D call TRBD2 (5 bases). The CDR3 length is 14 residues. CDR1 is LGHNT, CDR2 FRNRAP, per germline. Trimming cost V 6 bases and J 0 bases, with 10 bases left between them. This CDR3 reads CASGEGGSTDTQYF. The CDR3 DNA follows: TGTGCTAGTGGGGAAGGCGGGAGCACAGATACGCAGTATTTT.

This chain uses TRBV27 with TRBJ2-7; the match to TRBD2 covers 14 bases. The CDR3 is made up of 19 amino acids. Germline lookup yields CDR1 MNHEY and CDR2 SMNVEV (reference sequence). The V segment lost 5 bases and the J segment 3 bases; nucleotides outside the gene matches: 15. DNA for the CDR3: TGTGCCAGCAGTGGCGAGGGACTAGCGGGAGAAATATATGGCTACGAGCAGTACTTC. Its protein is CASSGEGLAGEIYGYEQYF.

The rearrangement links TRBV28 to TRBJ2-1; tentatively, D is TRBD2 (5 bases). The length of the CDR3 is 16 residues. Germline V gene sequence: CDR1 MDHEN, CDR2 SYDVKM. The V gene lost 1 base and the J gene lost 5 bases, with 15 bases spanning the gap. The CDR3 region is CASSLSPGGWDNEQFF. In DNA form, the CDR3 reads TGTGCCAGCAGTTTATCCCCAGGAGGATGGGACAATGAGCAGTTCTTC. Drawing the rest from reference TRBV28 and TRBJ2-1, the complete variable domain is DVKVTQSSRYLVKRTGEKVFLECVQDMDHENMFWYRQDPGLGLRLIYFSYDVKMKEKGDIPEGYSVSREKKERFSLILESASTNQTSMYLCASSLSPGGWDNEQFFGPGTRLTVL.

The chain employs TRBV30 and TRBJ1-1, with 8 bases matching TRBD1. The J segment lost 6 bases and the V segment lost 4 bases, leaving 4 bases of the junction unmatched. This CDR3 spans 12 amino acids. CDR1 and CDR2 (germline): GTSNPN, SVGIG (reference sequence). CDR3 DNA: TGTGCCTGGACGACAGGGGCCCCTGAAGCTTTCTTT. Translated, it gives CAWTTGAPEAFF.

The chain is built from TRBV9 and TRBJ2-3, with D unclear. Trimming removed 0 bases at V and 0 bases at J, with 8 bases between. Germline-derived CDR1 and CDR2 are SGDLS and YYNGEE. The CDR3 is made up of 15 amino acids. The CDR3 DNA sequence: TGTGCCAGCAGCGTAGCTCAGCCTAGCACAGATACGCAGTATTTT. Translation: CASSVAQPSTDTQYF.

The J gene is TRBJ2-7, the V gene TRBV2, with TRBD1 matching over 11 bases. The CDR3 sequence is 15 residues long. From germline, CDR1 is SNHLY and CDR2 FYNNEI. V lost 6 bases and J lost 6; bases outside the gene matches: 10. The CDR3 loop reads CASRTPGQGGREQYF. The CDR3 DNA reads TGTGCCAGCAGGACCCCGGGACAGGGGGGTCGCGAGCAGTACTTC.

The chain has TRBV5-6 and TRBJ2-3, with TRBD1 identical over 12 bases. Germline V gives CDR1 SGHDT, CDR2 YYEEEE. The V gene end was trimmed by 4 bases and the J gene end by 5 bases; junction bases not matched to a gene: 11. CDR3 length: 17 residues. The CDR3 nucleotides read TGTGCCAGCAGCACCCGGGACAGGGGGCCGGGGATAGATACGCAGTATTTT. Amino acid sequence: CASSTRDRGPGIDTQYF. The whole variable domain, filled in from reference TRBV5-6 and TRBJ2-3, reads DAGVTQSPTHLIKTRGQQVTLRCSPKSGHDTVSWYQQALGQGPQFIFQYYEEEERQRGNFPDRFSGHQFPNYSSELNVNALLLGDSALYLCASSTRDRGPGIDTQYFGPGTRLTVL.

J is TRBJ2-6 and V is TRBV11-3; 7 bases are shared with TRBD1. With V trimmed by 5 bases and J by 4 bases, 5 bases remained unmatched. Per germline, CDR1 SGHNT and CDR2 YENEEA. The CDR3 has 15 amino acids. Here the CDR3 reads CASSTTGAGANVLTF. The DNA for the CDR3 is TGTGCCAGCAGCACCACAGGGGCGGGGGCCAACGTCCTGACTTTC.

The chain employs TRBV5-1 and TRBJ2-7; 10 bases match TRBD1. This CDR3 is 15 amino acids long. Germline values: CDR1 SGHRS, CDR2 YFSETQ. V shed 2 bases and J 3 bases; nucleotides not matched to a gene: 5. CDR3 nucleotide sequence: TGCGCCAGCAGCTTCGACAGGGGGCTACGCTACGAGCAGTACTTC. Its translation is CASSFDRGLRYEQYF.

V and J are TRBV7-2 and TRBJ2-3; 10 bases fit TRBD1. The CDR3 loop spans 15 amino acids. Germline V gene sequence: CDR1 SGHTA, CDR2 FQGNSA. Trimming at V came to 3 bases and at J to 3 bases, leaving 3 bases not matched to a gene. The CDR3 nucleotides read TGTGCCAGCAGCTTGGACAGGGGGGTGACAGATACGCAGTATTTT. Translated: CASSLDRGVTDTQYF.

The chain employs TRBV30 and TRBJ2-3; 9 bases fit TRBD2. In germline, CDR1 is GTSNPN, CDR2 SVGIG (reference sequence). CDR3 length: 15 residues. V shed 3 bases, J shed 2 bases, and the junction held 6 bases outside the gene matches. As DNA, the CDR3 is TGTGCCTGGAGGGCGACTAGCGGCTACACAGATACGCAGTATTTT. Its translation: CAWRATSGYTDTQYF.

CDR3 DNA sequence: TGTGCCAGCCGAATAGTACTAGCTTCCTACGAGCAGTACTTC. It yields the protein CASRIVLASYEQYF. V usage is TRBV6-6 and J usage is TRBJ2-7, with D perhaps TRBD2 (6 bases). Germline CDR1 MNHNY, CDR2 SVGAGI (reference sequence). Trimming stripped 8 bases from V and 1 base from J, with 15 bases between. This CDR3 has 14 amino acids.